These T cell receptor beta chains were read from a single sample in a study of blood T cell repertoires in COVID-19. Data came from immunoSEQ multiplex PCR; TCRdb stores just in-frame clones and leaves some out. This table has 250,000 to 300,000 clones, roughly 89% appearing once. The sequencing input was PBMCs or T cells enriched from blood (not recorded which). The receptors come from a woman aged 40-49 years who had recovered from COVID-19. CDR3s include the opening cysteine and the closing phenylalanine or tryptophan. D genes are given only for firm matches. A row's size may be missing; if present it is once, few, many or a size class.

V gene,clone size,J gene,D gene,CDR3 DNA,CDR3 protein
TRBV7-3,NA,TRBJ1-2,NA,TGTGCCAGCAGCCAGGCCCGGGGCTATGGCTACACCTTC,CASSQARGYGYTF
TRBV6-4,NA,TRBJ2-5,NA,TGTGCCACCTCGGCAGGCCCCCAAGAGACCCAGTACTTC,CATSAGPQETQYF
TRBV6-5,NA,TRBJ1-5,TRBD1,TGTGCCAGCAGTTTCAACCGGGACAGGGATCAGCCCCAGCATTTT,CASSFNRDRDQPQHF
TRBV29-1,NA,TRBJ1-1,NA,TGCAGTATAGGGGAGGGGGGTGAAGCTTTCTTT,CSIGEGGEAFF
TRBV5-1,NA,TRBJ2-1,TRBD2,TGCGCCAGCGGACTAGCGGGGCAATACAATGAGCAGTTCTTC,CASGLAGQYNEQFF
TRBV7-2,few,TRBJ2-1,TRBD2,TGTGCCAGCAGCTTAGCGGGACTACCTCAGTTGGGCAATGAGCAGTTCTTC,CASSLAGLPQLGNEQFF
TRBV6-5,NA,TRBJ1-2,TRBD1,TGTGCCAGCAGTAGGCAGGGGGCGCCGGGCTATGGCTACACCTTC,CASSRQGAPGYGYTF
TRBV25-1,NA,TRBJ2-3,TRBD1,TGTGCCAGCAGTGCGGACCGGGACAGGGGGTTCAGCACGCAGTATTTT,CASSADRDRGFSTQYF
TRBV9,NA,TRBJ2-7,TRBD1,TGTGCCAGCAGCGGGGGGACAGGAGCCTCCTACGAGCAGTACTTC,CASSGGTGASYEQYF
TRBV7-9,NA,TRBJ1-2,NA,TGTGCCAGCAGTTCACAGGGACGTGGCTATGGCTACACCTTC,CASSSQGRGYGYTF
TRBV15,NA,TRBJ2-3,TRBD1,TGTGCCACCAGCAGGGGGGGACAGGGGGGAGATACGCAGTATTTT,CATSRGGQGGDTQYF
TRBV11-2,NA,TRBJ2-3,TRBD2,TGTGCCAGCAGCCTGGGGTATGGGGGAGGGCCAGCAGATACGCAGTATTTT,CASSLGYGGGPADTQYF
TRBV14,NA,TRBJ1-2,NA,TGTGCCAGCAGTGGGGGACAACCGGCCAGGTATGGCTACACCTTC,CASSGGQPARYGYTF
TRBV5-1,NA,TRBJ2-1,TRBD2,TGCGCCAGCAGCCCCGGGACTAGCGGGGGTGAGCAGTTCTTC,CASSPGTSGGEQFF
TRBV3-1/TRBV3-2,few,TRBJ2-7,TRBD1,TGTGCCAGCAGCCAACGACTCATTCGGACAGGGCTTTGGGGCGAGCAGTACTTC,CASSQRLIRTGLWGEQYF
TRBV27,NA,TRBJ1-1,NA,TGTGCCAGCAGTTTATACAGACGGGGCACTGAAGCTTTCTTT,CASSLYRRGTEAFF
TRBV2,NA,TRBJ1-1,TRBD1,TGTGCCAGCACCAGACAAGGGGGACAGGCAGACACTGAAGCTTTCTTT,CASTRQGGQADTEAFF
TRBV5-6,NA,TRBJ2-3,TRBD2,TGTGCCAGCAGCTACGGACTAGCGGGAGAGGATACGCAGTATTTT,CASSYGLAGEDTQYF
TRBV3-1/TRBV3-2,NA,TRBJ1-1,NA,TGTGCCAGCAGCCAACGGGACAAGAACACTGAAGCTTTCTTT,CASSQRDKNTEAFF
TRBV14,NA,TRBJ2-7,NA,TGTGCCAGCAGCCAAGCCGCGGGGCGGGGCAACGAGCAGTACTTC,CASSQAAGRGNEQYF
TRBV5-8,NA,TRBJ2-7,NA,TGTGCCAGCAGCTTGGAGAGGGGGCGGGGAAACGAGCAGTACTTC,CASSLERGRGNEQYF
TRBV6-4,NA,TRBJ1-6,TRBD1,TGTGCCAGGGGGTACCCATTCGGACAGGGTCACTACTATAATTCACCCCTCCACTTT,CARGYPFGQGHYYNSPLHF